The clone carrying this TCR beta chain was seen once. Germline-derived CDR1 and CDR2 are SQVTM and ANQGSEA. The CDR3 sequence is 15 residues long. V gave up 6 bases and J gave up 6 bases; unmatched junction bases: 15. The data derive from a study of T cell changes during pregnancy in multiple sclerosis. Libraries were prepared by immunoSEQ multiplex PCR; TCRdb keeps only in-frame clonotypes and omits some of them. The sample has about 89,000 clones, around 94% seen once. The TCR originated in a female donor with multiple sclerosis, enrolled in a pregnancy study. The chain joins TRBV29-1 to TRBJ2-7; 9 nucleotides line up with TRBD2. The sample in question was peripheral blood, obtained in the third trimester of pregnancy. This chain's CDR3 is CSVTGVLAGSGEQYF. DNA of the CDR3: TGCAGCGTCACCGGGGTGCTAGCGGGGAGTGGCGAGCAGTACTTC.